This T cell receptor (beta chain) was captured in a study of CD8+ T cells in alopecia areata. The overall study: The study gave treated patients oral tofacitinib at 5 to 10 mg twice daily.

RNA extraction and reverse transcription yielded cDNA as sequencing template. The data were produced by immunoSEQ multiplex PCR, yet TCRdb's version contains in-frame clones alone and is incomplete. Found here are 140,000 to 150,000 clones, about 59% of them singletons; the top ten hold 15% to 20%. The CDR3 covers 16 residues. The germline CDR1 and CDR2 sequences are SQVTM and ANQGSEA. With 4 bases clipped from V and 2 bases from J, the junction kept 9 bases outside the gene matches. Documented treatment: oral pan-JAK inhibitor, 5-10 mg twice daily. Sequencing was performed on CD8+ T cells sorted from blood, taken at week 4, from a patient treated with tofacitinib. The sequence was collected from a human donor with alopecia areata. The chain uses TRBV29-1 and TRBJ2-7; 12 bases align to TRBD1. This CDR3 reads CSVVIGTGGPPYEQYF. DNA for the CDR3: TGCAGCGTTGTAATCGGGACAGGGGGCCCACCCTACGAGCAGTACTTC.